This TCR beta chain was observed in a study of blood T cell repertoires in COVID-19. As for the study in general: COVID-19 samples, acute and convalescent, were from the United States, Italy and Spain. T cells, B-cell-depleted T cells, or PBMCs provided the cDNA or gDNA that served as material.

The CDR3 totals 15 residues. Per the germline V gene, CDR1 is KGHDR and CDR2 is SFDVKD. The V and J ends lost 0 bases and 5 bases, in that order; junction bases with no gene match: 4. As handled by the study authors: Amplification of reference gene primers provided the estimated nucleated cell counts. Profiling relied on immunoSEQ multiplex PCR, and the TCRdb table lists in-frame clones only, not all of them. For V, J and clone size, that table is used; D and trimming come from the DNA. The table shows approximately 280,000 clones, with approximately 88% occurring only once. The sequencing sample was made of peripheral blood. The sequence derives from a man between 50 and 59 years old with acute or convalescent COVID-19. The gene calls are TRBV24-1 and TRBJ1-2; 8 bases are a match to TRBD1. This CDR3 is CATSDLVQGGYGYTF. The CDR3 DNA reads as TGTGCCACCAGTGATTTGGTACAGGGGGGGTATGGCTACACCTTC.